This entry lists 18 T cell receptor beta chains sequenced from one sample in a study of PD-1 blockade in classical Hodgkin lymphoma. Some clones are missing from TCRdb's copy, which holds only in-frame ones; the method was immunoSEQ multiplex PCR. The table records 80,000 to 100,000 clones, about 92% of them present only once. The time point was: cycle 4 day 1 (C4D1), after five to seven weeks of nivolumab. No patient escaped relapse after autologous stem cell transplantation, and brentuximab vedotin exposure varied. The source material was peripheral blood mononuclear cells (PBMCs), sampled before the fourth cycle of nivolumab. All receptors derive from a human donor with classical Hodgkin lymphoma.

V and J are TRBV29-1 and TRBJ2-1; 14 nucleotides line up with TRBD2. There are 13 residues in the CDR3. The germline V gene has CDR1 SQVTM and CDR2 ANQGSEA. J was trimmed by 6 bases and V by 8 bases; bases with no gene match: 3. Here the CDR3 DNA reads TGCAGCTCCGGACTAGCGGGAGGCAATGAGCAGTTCTTC. Translation: CSSGLAGGNEQFF.

There are a few counts of this clone. The V call is TRBV6-1, the J call TRBJ1-5; D not certain. The CDR3 length is 16 residues. The germline V gene encodes CDR1 MNHNS and CDR2 SASEGT. The V end was cut by 1 base, the J end by 9 bases, with 19 bases between. The CDR3 DNA follows: TGTGCCAGCAGTGAAGACACTTGGGCCGAATCCGGGCCCCAGCATTTT. It yields the protein CASSEDTWAESGPQHF.

The genes are TRBV19 and TRBJ2-2; 7 bases match TRBD1. Germline CDR1 and CDR2: LNHDA and SQIVND (reference sequence). V shed 2 bases, J shed 1 base, and the junction held 1 base outside the gene matches. The CDR3 extends over 15 amino acids. The CDR3 DNA follows: TGTGCCAGTAGTATACGGACAGGGAACACCGGGGAGCTGTTTTTT. The encoded protein is CASSIRTGNTGELFF.

The chain links TRBV28 to TRBJ1-2; D is ambiguous. The ends were cut back, 7 bases at V and 2 bases at J, with 14 bases in the middle. The CDR3 contains 14 residues. CDR1 is MDHEN, CDR2 SYDVKM, per germline. CDR3 loop: CASTLVNPNYGYTF. The CDR3 bases are TGTGCCAGCACCCTAGTCAACCCCAACTATGGCTACACCTTC.

The chain carries TRBV4-1 and TRBJ2-5; D is undetermined. V lost 4 bases and J 2 bases, leaving 8 bases between the germline ends. The CDR3 runs 13 residues. Germline V gene data show CDR1 as MGHRA and CDR2 as YSYEKL. CDR3 sequence reads: CASSLLSQETQYF. The CDR3 nucleotides read TGCGCCAGCAGCCTATTGTCACAAGAGACCCAGTACTTC.

CDR3 loop: CASSLAIGDRQFF. CDR3 DNA sequence: TGTGCCAGCAGCTTAGCGATCGGAGACAGGCAGTTCTTC. The chain uses TRBV7-9 and TRBJ2-1; weak D call: TRBD1 (5 bases). CDR1 is SEHNR, CDR2 FQNEAQ, per germline (reference sequence). The V end was cut by 0 bases, the J end by 12 bases, with 12 bases between. The CDR3 is 13 amino acids.

The rearrangement links TRBV14 to TRBJ2-1; 11 nucleotides agree with TRBD2. CDR1 SGHDN and CDR2 FVKESK come from the germline V gene. The CDR3 is 17 residues long. Trimming cost V 0 bases and J 6 bases; bases outside gene matches: 7. CDR3 sequence: CASSQDLSGRALNEQFF. The CDR3 nucleotides are TGTGCCAGCAGCCAAGACCTTAGCGGGAGGGCCCTCAATGAGCAGTTCTTC. The full variable domain, rest sourced from reference TRBV14 and TRBJ2-1, is EAGVTQFPSHSVIEKGQTVTLRCDPISGHDNLYWYRRVMGKEIKFLLHFVKESKQDESGMPNNRFLAERTGGTYSTLKVQPAELEDSGVYFCASSQDLSGRALNEQFFGPGTRLTVL.

CDR3 nucleotides: TGCGCCAGCAGCTTAGGGCGACAGGGGTGGAGCGAGCAGTACTTC. It codes for CASSLGRQGWSEQYF. The chain employs TRBV5-1 and TRBJ2-7; 8 positions match TRBD1. The CDR3 extends over 15 amino acids. Germline V gene data show CDR1 as SGHRS and CDR2 as YFSETQ. Trimming removed 2 bases from V and 6 bases from J; junction bases left unmatched: 10.

Comment on this clone: At the DNA level, this CDR3 is encoded by other sequences in the same sample as well. CDR3 bases: TGTGCCTGGAGTGAAGGGGGGGGGAACACTGAAGCTTTCTTT. It codes for CAWSEGGGNTEAFF. V gene TRBV30 combines with J gene TRBJ1-1; D may be TRBD1 (6 bases). CDR1 is GTSNPN and CDR2 is SVGIG in the germline V gene (reference sequence). Trimming stripped 1 base from V and 1 base from J, with 10 bases between. This CDR3 has 14 residues.

V is TRBV5-1 and J is TRBJ2-1; D is undetermined. The CDR3 runs to 12 residues. CDR1 is SGHRS and CDR2 is YFSETQ in the germline V gene. The V end lost 0 bases, the J end lost 6 bases, and 4 bases lay between the germline ends. The CDR3 sequence: CASSLVTNEQFF. Here the CDR3 DNA reads TGCGCCAGCAGCTTGGTTACCAATGAGCAGTTCTTC.

The rearrangement joins TRBV19 to TRBJ1-2; D call uncertain. Germline CDR1 reads LNHDA; CDR2 reads SQIVND (reference sequence). This CDR3 contains 15 residues. V dropped 1 base and J dropped 8 bases, with 17 bases sitting between them. The CDR3 bases are TGTGCCAGTAGTATAGGTGCGCTGGTAGGTGGAGGCTACACCTTC. This codes for CASSIGALVGGGYTF. Full variable domain (outside the CDR3, taken from reference TRBV19 and TRBJ1-2): DGGITQSPKYLFRKEGQNVTLSCEQNLNHDAMYWYRQDPGQGLRLIYYSQIVNDFQKGDIAEGYSVSREKKESFPLTVTSAQKNPTAFYLCASSIGALVGGGYTFGSGTRLTVV.

This clone was found once. The J gene is TRBJ1-5, the V gene TRBV27; a weak D match, TRBD1 (6 bases). The ends were cut back, 5 bases at V and 2 bases at J, with 16 bases in the middle. The CDR3 extends over 16 amino acids. Germline CDR1 reads MNHEY; CDR2 reads SMNVEV (reference sequence). As DNA, the CDR3 is TGTGCCAGCAGTCCCGACGGGGGCAGCGGCAATCAGCCCCAGCATTTT. Translating gives CASSPDGGSGNQPQHF.

This clone was detected once. The chain recombines TRBV6-1 with TRBJ2-7, with 7 bases aligning to TRBD2. The V segment lost 7 bases and the J segment 0 bases; nucleotides outside the gene matches: 9. CDR1 MNHNS and CDR2 SASEGT come from the germline V gene. This CDR3 spans 15 amino acids. The chain's CDR3 is CASNGLGGTSYEQYF. CDR3 coding DNA: TGTGCCAGCAACGGTTTGGGGGGGACCTCCTACGAGCAGTACTTC.

The V call is TRBV6-1, the J call TRBJ2-1; 9 positions match TRBD1. Germline lookup yields CDR1 MNHNS and CDR2 SASEGT. Trimming cost V 0 bases and J 7 bases; bases outside gene matches: 13. The CDR3 runs to 18 residues. CDR3 loop: CASSEAPGQGRQSNEQFF. DNA for the CDR3: TGTGCCAGCAGTGAAGCGCCCGGACAGGGGAGACAATCTAATGAGCAGTTCTTC.

The chain employs TRBV2 and TRBJ2-2; D may be TRBD1 or TRBD2 (5 bases each). Germline CDR1 is SNHLY and CDR2 is FYNNEI. Trimming removed 6 bases at V and 3 bases at J, with 23 bases between. The CDR3 has 18 amino acids. This CDR3 reads CASRRGLMSGLYTGELFF. In DNA, the CDR3 is TGTGCCAGCAGGAGGGGCCTTATGTCAGGGCTTTACACCGGGGAGCTGTTTTTT.

The rearrangement uses TRBV27 and TRBJ1-2; 8 bases agree with TRBD1. The germline gives CDR1 MNHEY, CDR2 SMNVEV (reference sequence). Trimming took 5 bases from V and 4 from J; bases not matched to a gene: 6. There are 14 residues in the CDR3. CDR3 protein: CASSGQGAGYGYTF. DNA of the CDR3: TGTGCCAGCAGTGGCCAGGGGGCGGGCTATGGCTACACCTTC.

This chain joins TRBV29-1 and TRBJ2-1, with D perhaps TRBD2 (5 bases). CDR3 length: 15 amino acids. The V gene's germline CDR1 is SQVTM and CDR2 ANQGSEA. Trimming cost V 6 bases and J 4 bases, with 19 bases left between them. CDR3 residues: CSVLLRSGPYNEQFF. CDR3 in DNA: TGCAGCGTCCTATTAAGAAGCGGACCTTACAATGAGCAGTTCTTC.

This clone was observed a few times. This chain joins TRBV5-1 and TRBJ1-4, with D uncertain. Germline CDR1 and CDR2: SGHRS and YFSETQ. This CDR3 comprises 13 residues. V was pared by 0 bases and J by 5 bases, with 5 bases between. CDR3 protein: CASSLGENEKLFF. The DNA for the CDR3 is TGCGCCAGCAGCTTGGGAGAAAATGAAAAACTGTTTTTT. Complete variable domain (other parts from reference TRBV5-1 and TRBJ1-4): KAGVTQTPRYLIKTRGQQVTLSCSPISGHRSVSWYQQTPGQGLQFLFEYFSETQRNKGNFPGRFSGRQFSNSRSEMNVSTLELGDSALYLCASSLGENEKLFFGSGTQLSVL.